These 21 T cell receptor beta chains were all obtained from the same sample, sequenced in a study of post-analysis software for immune sequencing data (dated by TCRdb to 2013 to 2016). Preparation of the library involved PCR. This sample was sequenced with an Illumina HiSeq 2500. To reduce PCR and sequencing biases, unique molecular identifiers were built into the TCR beta cDNA libraries. Using fastp at Q25 and MiXCR, TCRdb reprocessed the public reads and kept productive beta chains. Rows are combined by CDR3 protein, so each entry shows the most common genes and DNA. This sample gives 150,000 to 200,000 distinct CDR3 sequences in total; roughly 35% of them show up just once. The top ten clones comprise under 30% of the sample. This specimen's time point label, per the study, means: second blood draw from one MS patient after hematopoietic stem cell transplantation. The material was blood, obtained after autologous hematopoietic stem cell transplantation. The receptor set was obtained from a girl between 10 and 17 years old with multiple sclerosis. Donor details come from another sample of the same person, matched by shared clones.

Ten or more counts support this clonotype. The rearrangement uses TRBV24-1 and TRBJ2-7; D may correspond to TRBD1 or TRBD2 (5 bases each). This CDR3 comprises 13 residues. The ends were cut back, 9 bases at V and 5 bases at J, with 16 bases in the middle. Germline V gene lookup returns CDR1 KGHDR and CDR2 SFDVKD. CDR3 bases: TGTGCCACCGGGCCCTCAGGGACCCACGAGCAGTACTTC. Amino acids: CATGPSGTHEQYF.

This rearrangement joins TRBV30 to TRBJ1-4; 8 nucleotides match TRBD1. The CDR3 runs 14 residues. Per germline, CDR1 GTSNPN and CDR2 SVGIG (reference sequence). V shed 4 bases, J shed 13 bases, and the junction held 14 bases outside the gene matches. In DNA, the CDR3 is TGTGCCTGGAATTCCAGGGGGCCTGTCCGGGGACTGTTTTTT. This codes for CAWNSRGPVRGLFF.

The V and J genes are TRBV7-6 and TRBJ2-5, with D uncertain. Trimming removed 5 bases from V and 6 bases from J, with 10 bases in between. Looked up from germline, CDR1 is SGHVS and CDR2 is FNYEAQ. CDR3 length: 12 amino acids. The chain's CDR3 is CASSRILKTQYF. In DNA, the CDR3 is TGTGCCAGCAGCCGTATTTTAAAGACCCAGTACTTC.

The chain employs TRBV2 and TRBJ2-7; 9 bases agree with TRBD2. Germline trimming cut 4 bases from V and 3 bases from J; bases unmatched to any gene: 7. Germline V lookup: CDR1 SNHLY, CDR2 FYNNEI. The CDR3 runs to 15 residues. This chain's CDR3 is CASSGGSREGYEQYF. CDR3 coding DNA: TGTGCCAGCAGTGGGGGTTCGCGGGAGGGCTACGAGCAGTACTTC.

This clonotype appeared a single time. V usage is TRBV5-1 and J usage is TRBJ2-3; 11 bases line up with TRBD2. The J segment lost 3 bases and the V segment lost 4 bases, leaving 7 bases of the junction unmatched. Germline CDR1 is SGHRS and CDR2 is YFSETQ. CDR3 length: 16 residues. The CDR3 nucleotides read TGCGCCAGCAGCGGAGGGACTAGCGGTCTTACAGATACGCAGTATTTT. This sequence encodes CASSGGTSGLTDTQYF. The variable domain in full, completed from reference TRBV5-1 and TRBJ2-3, reads KAGVTQTPRYLIKTRGQQVTLSCSPISGHRSVSWYQQTPGQGLQFLFEYFSETQRNKGNFPGRFSGRQFSNSRSEMNVSTLELGDSALYLCASSGGTSGLTDTQYFGPGTRLTVL.

The V call is TRBV20-1, the J call TRBJ2-3, with D perhaps matching TRBD1 or TRBD2 (5 bases each). There are 14 residues in the CDR3. CDR1 DFQATT and CDR2 SNEGSKA come from the germline V gene (reference sequence). Between the trimmed V and J ends, which lost 3 bases and 1 base, there was a span of 11 bases. The CDR3 bases are TGCAGTGCTAGGGGGACGGACCGCACAGATACGCAGTATTTT. The encoded protein is CSARGTDRTDTQYF.

The chain uses TRBV20-1 and TRBJ1-1, with D unresolved. Between the trimmed V and J ends, which lost 6 bases and 4 bases, there was a span of 18 bases. CDR3 size: 14 residues. Germline CDR1 is DFQATT and CDR2 is SNEGSKA (reference sequence). This CDR3 is CSAVPGSLFTEAFF. Written as DNA, the CDR3 is TGCAGTGCCGTCCCGGGCAGTTTATTCACTGAAGCTTTCTTT.

Here the CDR3 reads CASGPSGQDYNEQFF. CDR3 DNA: TGTGCTAGTGGTCCCTCCGGGCAGGACTACAATGAGCAGTTCTTC. J is TRBJ2-1 and V is TRBV12-5; D gene unclear. There are 15 residues in the CDR3. V was cut by 5 bases and J by 3 bases, with 14 bases left in between. CDR1 and CDR2 (germline): LGHNT, FRNRAP.

V gene TRBV20-1 combines with J gene TRBJ1-5; D is possibly TRBD1 (6 bases). This CDR3 spans 16 amino acids. Trimming pared 0 bases from V and 1 base from J, leaving 13 bases between. Germline lookup yields CDR1 DFQATT and CDR2 SNEGSKA (reference sequence). Here the CDR3 DNA reads TGCAGTGCTAGAGATAGGACAGCGGGAAGCAATCAGCCCCAGCATTTT. It codes for CSARDRTAGSNQPQHF.

Note on this clonotype: Its ends do not fully match the called genes, so a read error is possible. The CDR3 DNA reads as TGTGCCAGTAGCTCCAGACTAGCGGGGATTACCACAGATACGCAGTATTTT. Encoded protein: CASSSRLAGITTDTQYF. This chain links TRBV11-2 with TRBJ2-3; TRBD2 agrees at 11 bases. Germline loops: CDR1 SGHAT, CDR2 FQNNGV. The CDR3 consists of 17 residues.

V usage is TRBV6-6 and J usage is TRBJ2-1; 9 nucleotides agree with TRBD1. The CDR3 has 13 amino acids. V lost 5 bases, J lost 7 bases, and 3 bases stayed unmatched. Per germline, CDR1 MNHNY and CDR2 SVGAGI (reference sequence). CDR3 DNA: TGTGCCAGCAGTCCCGGACAGGGGAATGAGCAGTTCTTC. This codes for CASSPGQGNEQFF.

This clonotype was picked up many times. The J gene is TRBJ1-1, the V gene TRBV6-5; TRBD1 matches at 9 bases. This CDR3 is built from 15 residues. Germline V lookup: CDR1 MNHEY, CDR2 SVGAGI. V dropped 5 bases and J dropped 3; count of bases not matched to a gene: 7. This chain's CDR3 is CASSDRTGAHTEAFF. For the CDR3, the DNA is TGTGCCAGCAGTGACCGGACAGGGGCTCACACTGAAGCTTTCTTT.

This rearrangement joins TRBV30 to TRBJ1-2, with D possibly TRBD1 on 5 matching bases. The CDR3 has 15 amino acids. Trimming took off 0 bases at V and 0 bases at J, with 11 bases between the two ends. Germline V lookup: CDR1 GTSNPN, CDR2 SVGIG (reference sequence). The DNA for the CDR3 is TGTGCCTGGAGTGTACAGGACTACTCTAACTATGGCTACACCTTC. This translates into CAWSVQDYSNYGYTF.

The genes are TRBV5-1 and TRBJ2-1; D may be TRBD2 (6 bases). The CDR3 length is 15 residues. The V and J ends lost 1 base and 6 bases respectively, with 14 bases between them. Germline V gene lookup returns CDR1 SGHRS and CDR2 YFSETQ. In nucleotides, the CDR3 is TGCGCCAGCAGCTTGTCGGGACTTATTCCCAATGAGCAGTTCTTC. Translation gives CASSLSGLIPNEQFF.

Turning to this clonotype: This may stem from a read error, because a much larger clone lies one nucleotide away. This chain connects TRBV2 to TRBJ2-7; 7 bases fit TRBD1. The CDR3 runs to 15 residues. V dropped 2 bases and J dropped 10; count of bases not matched to a gene: 14. Germline CDR1 SNHLY, CDR2 FYNNEI. The CDR3 DNA is TGTGCCAGCAGTGAAAAAAGGACAGGAAGGAAGGCCCAGTACTTC. Protein sequence: CASSEKRTGRKAQYF.

This clonotype was seen a few times. The CDR3 nucleotides are TGTGCCAGCAGCTTAGGGACAGGAGAATACGAGCAGTACTTC. Translating it yields CASSLGTGEYEQYF. The chain combines TRBV7-2 with TRBJ2-7; 7 nucleotides line up with TRBD1. Germline V lookup: CDR1 SGHTA, CDR2 FQGNSA. CDR3 size: 14 residues. The V gene end was trimmed by 1 base and the J gene end by 4 bases; junction bases not matched to a gene: 4.

This clonotype was detected ten times or more. V usage is TRBV29-1 and J usage is TRBJ2-3, with 8 bases lining up with TRBD1. Trimming at V came to 0 bases and at J to 4 bases, leaving 0 bases not matched to a gene. CDR1 and CDR2 (germline): SQVTM, ANQGSEA. The CDR3 consists of 13 residues. The CDR3 nucleotides are TGCAGCGTTGAAGAACAGGGGGCAGATACGCAGTATTTT. This gives the protein CSVEEQGADTQYF.

In its sample, this clonotype was seen once. The CDR3 loop reads CASSQDVTSGYEQYF. The CDR3 nucleotides read TGTGCCAGCAGCCAAGATGTGACTAGCGGCTACGAGCAGTACTTC. The chain has TRBV3-1 and TRBJ2-7, with 9 bases lining up with TRBD2. Germline V CDR1 and CDR2: LGHDT, YNNKEL (reference sequence). This CDR3 spans 15 amino acids. V dropped 0 bases and J dropped 3; count of bases not matched to a gene: 3.

This clonotype has only a few counts. The chain couples TRBV24-1 to TRBJ2-3; TRBD2 agrees at 9 bases. Germline CDR1 KGHDR, CDR2 SFDVKD. CDR3 length: 15 residues. V shed 3 bases, J shed 3 bases, and the junction held 3 bases outside the gene matches. CDR3 amino acids: CATSDLAGSTDTQYF. In nucleotides, the CDR3 is TGTGCCACCAGTGATCTAGCGGGAAGTACAGATACGCAGTATTTT.

CDR3 coding DNA: TGTGCCAGCAGTTTTTGGGACTTTCGTTTGAGGGCAGATACGCAGTATTTT. Translated: CASSFWDFRLRADTQYF. V is TRBV12-3 or TRBV12-4 and J is TRBJ2-3; tentative D call: TRBD2 (6 bases). The V gene lost 3 bases and the J gene lost 4 bases, with 20 bases spanning the gap. This CDR3 is 17 amino acids long.

V gene TRBV20-1 combines with J gene TRBJ2-3, with 12 bases identical to TRBD2. The CDR3 totals 14 residues. Looked up from germline, CDR1 is DFQATT and CDR2 is SNEGSKA (reference sequence). The J segment lost 8 bases and the V segment lost 6 bases, leaving 9 bases of the junction unmatched. CDR3 nucleotide sequence: TGCAGTGCGGCTAGCGGGAGGGCCAGGTCTACGCAGTATTTT. Encoded protein: CSAASGRARSTQYF.